A single sample gave rise to the 20 T cell receptor beta chains below, sequenced in a study of post-analysis software for immune sequencing data. Study-wide points: TRBV5-6, TRBV5-1 and TRBV20-1 were among several TRBV segments more frequent in patients than controls.

Each TCR beta cDNA library carried unique molecular identifiers. TCRdb recomputed calls from the PCR reads with MiXCR, one row per CDR3 protein. The table shows roughly 800,000 distinct CDR3 sequences, with 53% occurring only once. No antigens are known for them. The sequenced sample consisted of blood. These receptors originate from a girl aged 10-17 years with multiple sclerosis.

The chain links TRBV7-6 to TRBJ2-6; 8 bases agree with TRBD1. In germline, CDR1 is SGHVS, CDR2 FNYEAQ. The CDR3 is made up of 16 amino acids. V lost 5 bases, J lost 4 bases, and 7 bases stayed unmatched. CDR3 DNA sequence: TGTGCCAGCAGCGTGCGACAGGGGTCAGGGGCCAACGTCCTGACTTTC. As protein: CASSVRQGSGANVLTF.

This clonotype appeared a single time. The rearrangement uses TRBV20-1 and TRBJ2-1, with TRBD1 matching 7 bases. The CDR3 totals 15 residues. In germline, CDR1 is DFQATT, CDR2 SNEGSKA (reference sequence). V trimming: 3 bases; J trimming: 9 bases; junction bases outside the gene matches: 14. CDR3 residues: CSASGTGVFVFEQFF. The CDR3 nucleotides are TGCAGTGCTAGCGGAACAGGGGTTTTTGTCTTTGAGCAGTTCTTC.

This chain connects TRBV10-3 to TRBJ1-5; tentative D call: TRBD1 (6 bases). Germline V lookup: CDR1 ENHRY, CDR2 SYGVKD. The CDR3 covers 14 residues. V was clipped by 3 bases and J by 6 bases, with 12 bases between them. The CDR3 DNA follows: TGTGCCATCAGTGATACAGGGATAGGTCAGCCCCAGCATTTT. Amino acids: CAISDTGIGQPQHF.

A few counts support this clonotype. The chain uses TRBV10-3 and TRBJ2-3; D not certain. V was trimmed by 0 bases and J by 6 bases, leaving 7 bases between them. The CDR3 covers 13 residues. Germline CDR1 is ENHRY and CDR2 is SYGVKD. The CDR3 spells CAISESFPDTQYF. CDR3 bases: TGTGCCATCAGTGAGTCGTTCCCCGATACGCAGTATTTT.

The rearrangement links TRBV7-6 to TRBJ2-7, with 7 positions matching TRBD1. The CDR3 extends over 14 amino acids. Germline V gene data show CDR1 as SGHVS and CDR2 as FNYEAQ. The V and J ends lost 5 bases and 3 bases, in that order; junction bases with no gene match: 7. The CDR3 loop reads CASSQRGQIYEQYF. CDR3 nucleotides: TGTGCCAGCAGCCAACGGGGACAGATCTACGAGCAGTACTTC. Full variable domain (rest looked up from reference TRBV7-6 and TRBJ2-7): GAGVSQSPRYKVTKRGQDVALRCDPISGHVSLYWYRQALGQGPEFLTYFNYEAQQDKSGLPNDRFSAERPEGSISTLTIQRTEQRDSAMYRCASSQRGQIYEQYFGPGTRLTVT.

This clonotype has a handful of counts. The chain uses TRBV20-1 and TRBJ2-5; possibly TRBD2 for D (5 bases). The CDR3 is made up of 11 amino acids. Germline lookup yields CDR1 DFQATT and CDR2 SNEGSKA (reference sequence). CDR3 DNA: TGCAGCCGAAAGCGGCAAGAGACCCAGTACTTC. Amino acids: CSRKRQETQYF.

This clonotype was counted only a few times. The CDR3 DNA is TGTGCCATCAGTGAAGGACTAGCGGGAGTTCCCTACCAAGAGACCCAGTACTTC. Amino acids: CAISEGLAGVPYQETQYF. This chain connects TRBV10-3 to TRBJ2-5; 13 bases align to TRBD2. This CDR3 comprises 18 residues. V gave up 3 bases and J gave up 0 bases; unmatched junction bases: 7. The germline gives CDR1 ENHRY, CDR2 SYGVKD.

The CDR3 sequence: CSARDPGTGDLKQYF. DNA of the CDR3: TGCAGTGCTAGAGATCCGGGGACAGGGGACCTAAAGCAGTACTTC. The V and J genes are TRBV20-1 and TRBJ2-5; TRBD1 matches at 10 bases. Germline CDR1 reads DFQATT; CDR2 reads SNEGSKA (reference sequence). V gave up 0 bases and J gave up 11 bases; unmatched junction bases: 12. The CDR3 runs to 15 residues.

The CDR3 nucleotides read TGTGCCAGCTCACCAGGACCGATAGAAGGCTACACCTTC. As protein: CASSPGPIEGYTF. The chain has TRBV18 and TRBJ1-2, with D uncertain. V was pared by 2 bases and J by 8 bases, with 12 bases between. Per the germline V gene, CDR1 is KGHSH and CDR2 is LQKENI. This CDR3 spans 13 amino acids.

The V gene is TRBV18, the J gene TRBJ2-7, with TRBD1 matching 10 bases. Germline trimming cut 5 bases from V and 3 bases from J; bases unmatched to any gene: 10. Germline CDR1 is KGHSH and CDR2 is LQKENI. The CDR3 runs to 16 residues. CDR3 region: CASSSNRDRGFYEQYF. As DNA, the CDR3 is TGTGCCAGCTCATCCAACCGGGACAGGGGATTCTACGAGCAGTACTTC.

The chain couples TRBV27 to TRBJ2-5; TRBD2 matches 9 bases. V was pared by 2 bases and J by 1 base, with 2 bases of the junction left unmatched. The CDR3 contains 15 residues. Germline CDR1 MNHEY, CDR2 SMNVEV (reference sequence). The CDR3 coding sequence is TGTGCCAGCAGTTTACTAGCGGGGTCCCAAGAGACCCAGTACTTC. Residues: CASSLLAGSQETQYF.

V usage is TRBV6-1 and J usage is TRBJ2-5, with 9 bases aligning to TRBD2. The end of the DNA aligns better with TRBJ2-7, so the J call may be wrong. This CDR3 has 15 amino acids. Germline V CDR1 and CDR2: MNHNS, SASEGT. The CDR3: CASSPPVGSGSEQYF. Here the CDR3 DNA reads TGTGCCAGCAGTCCCCCGGTAGGTAGCGGGAGCGAGCAGTACTTC.

This clonotype was seen a handful of times. This chain uses TRBV20-1 with TRBJ2-5; 12 bases are a match to TRBD2. The CDR3 is made up of 15 amino acids. With 0 bases clipped from V and 5 bases from J, the junction kept 4 bases outside the gene matches. Germline loops: CDR1 DFQATT, CDR2 SNEGSKA (reference sequence). This chain's CDR3 is CSARETSGRGETQYF. The DNA of the CDR3 is TGCAGTGCTAGAGAGACTAGCGGGAGAGGGGAGACCCAGTACTTC.

There are a few counts of this clonotype. V gene TRBV29-1 combines with J gene TRBJ2-5; possibly TRBD2 for D (5 bases). Germline V gene lookup returns CDR1 SQVTM and CDR2 ANQGSEA. V was clipped by 5 bases and J by 2 bases, with 15 bases between them. CDR3 length: 14 residues. The CDR3 reads CSVIGSGGQETQYF. CDR3 nucleotides: TGCAGCGTTATAGGGTCCGGAGGTCAAGAGACCCAGTACTTC.

The CDR3: CSASHLTSGKYNEQFF. The CDR3 bases are TGCAGTGCTAGCCACTTAACTAGCGGGAAATACAATGAGCAGTTCTTC. The gene calls are TRBV20-1 and TRBJ2-1, with TRBD2 identical over 10 bases. This CDR3 has 16 amino acids. V gave up 3 bases and J gave up 4 bases; unmatched junction bases: 9. Per germline, CDR1 DFQATT and CDR2 SNEGSKA (reference sequence).

J is TRBJ1-2 and V is TRBV20-1, with 8 nucleotides matching TRBD1. CDR1 DFQATT and CDR2 SNEGSKA come from the germline V gene (reference sequence). Losses at the gene ends were 5 bases for V and 8 bases for J; bases not matched to a gene: 7. CDR3 length: 12 residues. In DNA form, the CDR3 reads TGCAGTGCTTACGACAGGGGATGGGGCTACACCTTC. Translation: CSAYDRGWGYTF.

V and J are TRBV29-1 and TRBJ1-2; 9 nucleotides match TRBD1. Per germline, CDR1 SQVTM and CDR2 ANQGSEA. V shed 3 bases, J shed 8 bases, and the junction held 7 bases outside the gene matches. The CDR3 runs 13 residues. CDR3 coding DNA: TGCAGCGTTGAGGACAGGGGAGAGGAAGGCTACACCTTC. This gives the protein CSVEDRGEEGYTF.

This chain links TRBV5-1 with TRBJ1-5, with D unresolved. Trimming removed 0 bases at V and 2 bases at J, with 9 bases between. From germline, CDR1 is SGHRS and CDR2 YFSETQ. The CDR3 has 15 residues. CDR3 protein: CASSLGGPGNQPQHF. Written as DNA, the CDR3 is TGCGCCAGCAGCTTGGGAGGGCCGGGCAATCAGCCCCAGCATTTT.

This clonotype was seen more than once but under ten times. The chain links TRBV7-9 to TRBJ2-7; D gene ambiguous. V lost 5 bases and J 0 bases, leaving 11 bases between the germline ends. Germline V lookup: CDR1 SEHNR, CDR2 FQNEAQ (reference sequence). This CDR3 is built from 14 residues. The CDR3 here is CASSHPGGSYEQYF. The DNA of the CDR3 is TGTGCCAGCAGCCACCCTGGCGGCTCCTACGAGCAGTACTTC.

This chain uses TRBV4-1 with TRBJ2-7, with TRBD2 as a possible D gene (6 bases). Looked up from germline, CDR1 is MGHRA and CDR2 is YSYEKL. Trimming took 3 bases from V and 7 from J, leaving 22 bases between them. The CDR3 has 16 amino acids. The CDR3 nucleotides read TGCGCCAGCAGCCACCCATTCGGAACTAGTGGGAGGGAGCAGTACTTC. Residues: CASSHPFGTSGREQYF.